A single sample is the source of the 17 T cell receptor beta chains below, sequenced in a study of T cell responses to AZD1222 COVID-19 vaccine. The table came from immunoSEQ multiplex PCR; TCRdb's copy has only in-frame clones and leaves some out. Here the sample spans some 120,000 clones, roughly 90% being singletons. The starting material was peripheral blood, obtained on day 0 of AZD1222 vaccination. These TCRs come from an adult in good health.

V gene TRBV5-6 combines with J gene TRBJ2-3; D perhaps matches TRBD2 (6 bases). The CDR3 is 16 amino acids. The germline V gene has CDR1 SGHDT and CDR2 YYEEEE. V was clipped by 3 bases and J by 2 bases, with 16 bases between them. CDR3 DNA sequence: TGTGCCAGCAGCTGGGGATTGGGAGGATACACAGATACGCAGTATTTT. This translates into CASSWGLGGYTDTQYF.

V gene TRBV7-9 combines with J gene TRBJ1-5; no firm D call. The CDR3 is 14 residues long. The germline V and J ends were trimmed by 3 bases and 4 bases, with 10 bases remaining between them. The germline gives CDR1 SEHNR, CDR2 FQNEAQ (reference sequence). The CDR3, as DNA: TGTGCCAGCAGCTTTGAAACGGTGAATCAGCCCCAGCATTTT. It translates to CASSFETVNQPQHF. Supplemented by reference TRBV7-9 and TRBJ1-5, the full variable domain reads DTGVSQNPRHKITKRGQNVTFRCDPISEHNRLYWYRQTLGQGPEFLTYFQNEAQLEKSRLLSDRFSAERPKGSFSTLEIQRTEQGDSAMYLCASSFETVNQPQHFGDGTRLSIL.

The rearrangement links TRBV25-1 to TRBJ2-7; D unresolved. Trimming cost V 4 bases and J 3 bases, with 7 bases left between them. CDR1 MGHDK and CDR2 SYGVNS come from the germline V gene. This CDR3 has 12 amino acids. The CDR3 spells CASSGAYYEQYF. For the CDR3, the DNA is TGTGCCAGCAGTGGTGCCTACTACGAGCAGTACTTC.

J is TRBJ2-3 and V is TRBV6-5; no clear D. The CDR3 contains 12 residues. Germline CDR1 MNHEY, CDR2 SVGAGI. Trimming took off 4 bases at V and 8 bases at J, with 10 bases between the two ends. The CDR3 region is CASSWSGGTQYF. CDR3 DNA: TGTGCCAGCAGTTGGTCCGGTGGTACGCAGTATTTT.

The chain couples TRBV9 to TRBJ2-7; D is perhaps TRBD2 (5 bases). Trimming left V 0 bases short and J 0 bases short, with 7 bases between. Germline CDR1 reads SGDLS; CDR2 reads YYNGEE. The CDR3 is 14 residues long. This CDR3 is CASSVGSVSYEQYF. CDR3 nucleotides: TGTGCCAGCAGCGTAGGTAGCGTCTCCTACGAGCAGTACTTC.

The chain employs TRBV20-1 and TRBJ2-1; 10 bases agree with TRBD2. Germline CDR1 and CDR2: DFQATT and SNEGSKA (reference sequence). The V segment lost 3 bases and the J segment 4 bases; nucleotides outside the gene matches: 9. The CDR3 has 16 residues. CDR3 nucleotides: TGCAGTGCTAGTTTGTTAGCGGGGGGCCGTTACAATGAGCAGTTCTTC. Amino acid sequence: CSASLLAGGRYNEQFF.

This clone was observed a single time. This chain joins TRBV12-3 or TRBV12-4 and TRBJ1-1; D ambiguous. The CDR3 totals 11 residues. V was shortened by 5 bases and J by 5 bases, with 6 bases between the two germline ends. The CDR3 DNA follows: TGTGCCAGCAGTCGGACGACTGAAGCTTTCTTT. Translating it yields CASSRTTEAFF.

The V call is TRBV5-4, the J call TRBJ1-2; 7 bases are a match to TRBD1. Germline V gives CDR1 SGHNT, CDR2 YYREEE (reference sequence). The CDR3 loop spans 14 amino acids. V trimming: 4 bases; J trimming: 7 bases; junction bases outside the gene matches: 10. CDR3 sequence reads: CASSLRQGQSGYTF. Here the CDR3 DNA reads TGTGCCAGCAGCCTTAGACAGGGACAGAGTGGCTACACCTTC.

This chain links TRBV2 with TRBJ1-4; D is uncertain. Trimming removed 3 bases from V and 8 bases from J, with 16 bases in between. The CDR3 consists of 15 residues. The V gene's germline CDR1 is SNHLY and CDR2 FYNNEI. The CDR3 nucleotides read TGTGCCAGCAGTGATAATCAATCCGGGTTGGAAAAACTGTTTTTT. Protein: CASSDNQSGLEKLFF.

The chain links TRBV7-9 to TRBJ2-3; 7 bases fit TRBD2. J was trimmed by 6 bases and V by 2 bases; bases with no gene match: 5. Germline values: CDR1 SEHNR, CDR2 FQNEAQ (reference sequence). The CDR3 spans 14 residues. The CDR3 nucleotides read TGTGCCAGCAGCTTAACGGGGGGTTCTGATACGCAGTATTTT. It yields the protein CASSLTGGSDTQYF.

The chain uses TRBV18 and TRBJ2-7; TRBD1 agrees at 7 bases. CDR1 and CDR2 (germline): KGHSH, LQKENI. V gave up 3 bases and J gave up 0 bases; unmatched junction bases: 8. The CDR3 consists of 16 residues. CDR3 sequence reads: CASSPARQGPSYEQYF. The CDR3 coding sequence is TGTGCCAGCTCACCGGCTAGACAGGGACCCTCCTACGAGCAGTACTTC.

This clone appeared once. The chain carries TRBV6-2 or TRBV6-3 and TRBJ1-6; no reliable D call. Per germline, CDR1 MNHEY and CDR2 SVGEGT. The ends were cut back, 4 bases at V and 14 bases at J, with 12 bases in the middle. The CDR3 totals 12 residues. CDR3: CASSWGISTLHF. Written as DNA, the CDR3 is TGTGCCAGCAGTTGGGGTATTTCCACCCTCCACTTT.

The chain has TRBV28 and TRBJ1-5, with 9 bases identical to TRBD1. Germline V gene sequence: CDR1 MDHEN, CDR2 SYDVKM. Trimming cost V 7 bases and J 6 bases; bases outside gene matches: 16. There are 17 residues in the CDR3. For the CDR3, the DNA is TGTGCCAGCATGGGGCCGGGGAACAGGGGGCTCGGTCAGCCCCAGCATTTT. Translation gives CASMGPGNRGLGQPQHF.

The chain employs TRBV28 and TRBJ2-3; D remains ambiguous. The CDR3 loop spans 13 amino acids. V lost 7 bases and J lost 4, with 12 bases in between. CDR1 and CDR2 (germline): MDHEN, SYDVKM. The CDR3 region has the DNA TGTGCCAGCATGTCCCGGAACCCAGATACGCAGTATTTT. This codes for CASMSRNPDTQYF.

This rearrangement joins TRBV29-1 to TRBJ2-7; D possibly corresponds to TRBD1 (6 bases). Germline V lookup: CDR1 SQVTM, CDR2 ANQGSEA. This CDR3 contains 13 residues. Trimming removed 0 bases at V and 5 bases at J, with 11 bases between. The CDR3 nucleotides read TGCAGCGTTGAAGAGACCTACAGGGACGAGCAGTACTTC. Protein sequence: CSVEETYRDEQYF.

This clone was seen just once. The chain uses TRBV5-8 and TRBJ2-3, with TRBD1 identical over 7 bases. V lost 4 bases to trimming and J lost 2 bases; unmatched junction nucleotides: 4. Germline CDR1 reads SGHTS; CDR2 reads YDEGEE. The CDR3 consists of 14 residues. The CDR3 loop reads CASSQGQFTDTQYF. CDR3 nucleotide sequence: TGTGCCAGCAGCCAGGGACAGTTCACAGATACGCAGTATTTT.

This rearrangement joins TRBV9 to TRBJ2-2; D unresolved. From germline, CDR1 is SGDLS and CDR2 YYNGEE. CDR3 length: 16 amino acids. V was shortened by 0 bases and J by 0 bases, with 9 bases between the two germline ends. The CDR3 DNA is TGTGCCAGCAGCGTAGCGACCTCACCGAACACCGGGGAGCTGTTTTTT. Translated: CASSVATSPNTGELFF.